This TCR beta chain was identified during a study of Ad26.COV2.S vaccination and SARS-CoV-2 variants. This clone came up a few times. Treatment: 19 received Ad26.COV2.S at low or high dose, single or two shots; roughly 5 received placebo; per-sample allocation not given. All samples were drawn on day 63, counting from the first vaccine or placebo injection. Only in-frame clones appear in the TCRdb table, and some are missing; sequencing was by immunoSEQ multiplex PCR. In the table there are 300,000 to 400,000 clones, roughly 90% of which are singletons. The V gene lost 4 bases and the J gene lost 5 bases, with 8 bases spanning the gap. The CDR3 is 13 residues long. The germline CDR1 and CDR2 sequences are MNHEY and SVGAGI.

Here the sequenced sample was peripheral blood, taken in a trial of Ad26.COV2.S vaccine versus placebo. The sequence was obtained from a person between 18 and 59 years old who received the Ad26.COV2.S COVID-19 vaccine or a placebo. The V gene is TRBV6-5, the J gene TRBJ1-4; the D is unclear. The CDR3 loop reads CASSLVRNEKLFF. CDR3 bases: TGTGCCAGCAGTTTGGTGAGGAATGAAAAACTGTTTTTT.